The T cell receptor beta chain described here comes from a study of blood T cell repertoires in COVID-19. Some clones are missing from TCRdb's copy, which holds only in-frame ones; the method was immunoSEQ multiplex PCR. Among roughly 91,000 clones, under 85% were seen once, and the ten largest hold 10% to 12%. Between the trimmed V and J ends, which lost 9 bases and 2 bases, there was a span of 14 bases. The CDR3 has 13 amino acids. Germline-derived CDR1 and CDR2 are MNHEY and SVGAGI. This clone showed up just a few times. V gene TRBV6-5 combines with J gene TRBJ2-7, with D possibly matching TRBD1 (6 bases). The sequenced material came from peripheral blood. This clonotype was sampled from a man aged 70-80 years with acute or convalescent COVID-19. The CDR3, as DNA: TGTGCCAGTTTCCGGGACACAGCCTACGAGCAGTACTTC. Translated, it gives CASFRDTAYEQYF.